This T cell receptor (beta chain) was recovered during a study of blood T cells in healthy people across ages. The CDR3 runs 13 residues. CDR1 and CDR2 (germline): MNHNY, SVGAGI (reference sequence). Trimming pared 6 bases from V and 5 bases from J, leaving 13 bases between. Drawing of peripheral blood yielded ten milliliters from each donor. About this clonotype itself: Its target is unknown.

PCR was performed a second time for about 7 to 12 cycles using a sample-barcoded 5' primer and a J-beta primer mix. Each cDNA molecule received a tag from a template-switch adaptor that had 12 random nucleotides. TCRdb processed the 5' RACE reads anew with MiXCR; each CDR3 protein has one entry. Of hundreds of thousands of distinct CDR3 sequences listed, 58% are singletons. Study-wide findings and caveats: Changes in expanded clonotypes were possibly confounded, as the CMV status of donors was unknown.

Sample: blood. The source of this sequence is a man aged 30 to 39 in good health. V gene TRBV6-6 combines with J gene TRBJ1-1; D unclear. CDR3 bases: TGTGCCAGCAGACTCATCAGTGAAACTGAAGCTTTCTTT. Translated: CASRLISETEAFF.